The 31 T cell receptor beta chains in this list originate from one sample, sequenced in a study of resident and recirculating memory T cells in vitiligo. Measured with immunoSEQ multiplex PCR; TCRdb has only the in-frame clones, and not every one. The sample consists of about 42,000 clones, 92% of them appearing once. Sequenced input: blood. Source of these receptors: a male donor with vitiligo.

The rearrangement uses TRBV5-1 and TRBJ2-5; 7 bases are shared with TRBD2. CDR3 size: 16 residues. Germline V CDR1 and CDR2: SGHRS, YFSETQ. Trimming took 4 bases from V and 2 from J; bases not matched to a gene: 11. The CDR3: CASSAGLWTSQETQYF. The CDR3, as DNA: TGCGCCAGCAGCGCGGGACTATGGACGTCGCAAGAGACCCAGTACTTC.

The genes are TRBV4-3 and TRBJ2-7; D might be TRBD2 (5 bases). The CDR3 totals 18 residues. V lost 0 bases and J lost 7, with 25 bases in between. Germline CDR1 and CDR2: LGHNA and YSLEER. CDR3 sequence reads: CASSQDRFRAPGDREQYF. DNA for the CDR3: TGCGCCAGCAGCCAAGATCGGTTTAGAGCCCCCGGGGATAGAGAGCAGTACTTC.

This chain connects TRBV15 to TRBJ1-2; D possibly corresponds to TRBD1 (5 bases). CDR1 and CDR2 from the germline V gene are LNHNV and YYDKDF (reference sequence). The CDR3 is 15 residues long. The ends were cut back, 0 bases at V and 4 bases at J, with 12 bases in the middle. The CDR3, as DNA: TGTGCCACCAGCAGAGAGGACAACCCCTTCTATGGCTACACCTTC. Amino acids: CATSREDNPFYGYTF.

The chain couples TRBV7-2 to TRBJ1-5, with TRBD1 identical over 7 bases. Germline V lookup: CDR1 SGHTA, CDR2 FQGNSA. The CDR3 has 14 residues. The junction had 3 bases not matched to a gene; V was cut back by 1 base and J by 6 bases. In DNA, the CDR3 is TGTGCCAGCAGCTTAGTGACAGGGCCTCAGCCCCAGCATTTT. Translation gives CASSLVTGPQPQHF. The complete variable domain, with remaining parts taken from reference TRBV7-2 and TRBJ1-5, reads GAGVSQSPSNKVTEKGKDVELRCDPISGHTALYWYRQSLGQGLEFLIYFQGNSAPDKSGLPSDRFSAERTGGSVSTLTIQRTQQEDSAVYLCASSLVTGPQPQHFGDGTRLSIL.

The CDR3, as DNA: TGTGCCAGCAGCTCACCGGGACTAGGTTACTACGAGCAGTACTTC. Its protein is CASSSPGLGYYEQYF. The chain recombines TRBV7-9 with TRBJ2-7; 8 bases are a match to TRBD2. CDR1 is SEHNR and CDR2 is FQNEAQ in the germline V gene (reference sequence). Trimming took 4 bases from V and 3 from J; bases not matched to a gene: 8. CDR3 size: 15 residues.

This chain joins TRBV7-2 and TRBJ2-7; 10 bases match TRBD1. The CDR3 runs to 15 residues. V shed 5 bases, J shed 5 bases, and the junction held 9 bases outside the gene matches. The V gene's germline CDR1 is SGHTA and CDR2 FQGNSA. CDR3: CASSGAGTGVHEQYF. CDR3 DNA sequence: TGTGCCAGCAGCGGAGCCGGGACAGGGGTCCACGAGCAGTACTTC.

This chain connects TRBV29-1 to TRBJ1-1, with a weak D call TRBD1 (6 bases). The CDR3 length is 16 residues. V lost 1 base and J lost 1, with 16 bases in between. The germline V gene has CDR1 SQVTM and CDR2 ANQGSEA. The CDR3 protein is CSVEVLRGKENTEAFF. The CDR3 nucleotides are TGCAGCGTTGAAGTTCTCAGGGGCAAGGAGAACACTGAAGCTTTCTTT.

This clone was seen only a few times. The chain couples TRBV7-9 to TRBJ2-7, with D perhaps matching TRBD2 (7 bases). CDR1 is SEHNR and CDR2 is FQNEAQ in the germline V gene (reference sequence). Trimming took off 6 bases at V and 0 bases at J, with 15 bases between the two ends. This CDR3 region has 15 residues. This CDR3 is CASSLQGGSSYEQYF. The DNA of the CDR3 is TGTGCCAGCAGTCTACAGGGCGGGAGCTCCTACGAGCAGTACTTC.

The V and J genes are TRBV2 and TRBJ2-5, with D possibly TRBD2 on 5 matching bases. Germline values: CDR1 SNHLY, CDR2 FYNNEI. The CDR3 contains 15 residues. The ends were cut back, 6 bases at V and 4 bases at J, with 18 bases in the middle. CDR3 sequence: CASSSSRGTVETQYF. As DNA, the CDR3 is TGTGCCAGCAGCTCTAGCCGGGGAACGGTAGAGACCCAGTACTTC. Complete variable domain (other parts from reference TRBV2 and TRBJ2-5): EPEVTQTPSHQVTQMGQEVILRCVPISNHLYFYWYRQILGQKVEFLVSFYNNEISEKSEIFDDQFSVERPDGSNFTLKIRSTKLEDSAMYFCASSSSRGTVETQYFGPGTRLLVL.

The chain recombines TRBV4-1 with TRBJ2-3; D call uncertain. The CDR3 is made up of 13 amino acids. Deletions cut 0 bases from V and 4 bases from J, with 5 bases between. Germline CDR1 and CDR2: MGHRA and YSYEKL. For the CDR3, the DNA is TGCGCCAGCAGCCAAGATTTCGCAGATACGCAGTATTTT. The encoded protein is CASSQDFADTQYF.

The chain employs TRBV2 and TRBJ2-7, with D perhaps TRBD2 (7 bases). Trimming pared 7 bases from V and 1 base from J, leaving 17 bases between. This CDR3 is 15 amino acids long. CDR1 and CDR2 from the germline V gene are SNHLY and FYNNEI. This CDR3 is CASIARGGFSYEQYF. The CDR3, as DNA: TGTGCCAGCATCGCGAGGGGGGGATTTTCCTACGAGCAGTACTTC.

The chain combines TRBV6-5 with TRBJ1-1; perhaps TRBD1 as D (5 bases). From germline, CDR1 is MNHEY and CDR2 SVGAGI. The V gene lost 7 bases and the J gene lost 3 bases, with 18 bases spanning the gap. There are 15 residues in the CDR3. In nucleotides, the CDR3 is TGTGCCAGCACCTCACCCTACCTCAGGGACACTGAAGCTTTCTTT. Translation gives CASTSPYLRDTEAFF.

This chain connects TRBV18 to TRBJ2-3; 8 nucleotides align to TRBD2. This CDR3 has 18 amino acids. Looked up from germline, CDR1 is KGHSH and CDR2 is LQKENI. V gave up 0 bases and J gave up 6 bases; unmatched junction bases: 14. CDR3 bases: TGTGCCAGCTCACCACCAGTCGAGCACGGGGGGGCATGGGATACGCAGTATTTT. This translates into CASSPPVEHGGAWDTQYF. The full variable domain, in which reference TRBV18 and TRBJ2-3 provide the parts outside the CDR3, is NAGVMQNPRHLVRRRGQEARLRCSPMKGHSHVYWYRQLPEEGLKFMVYLQKENIIDESGMPKERFSAEFPKEGPSILRIQQVVRGDSAAYFCASSPPVEHGGAWDTQYFGPGTRLTVL.

The chain links TRBV5-4 to TRBJ2-2; maybe TRBD1 (6 bases). CDR3 length: 14 amino acids. Trimming left V 3 bases short and J 4 bases short, with 10 bases between. Germline V CDR1 and CDR2: SGHNT, YYREEE (reference sequence). CDR3: CASSYGQTTGELFF. DNA of the CDR3: TGTGCCAGCAGCTACGGACAGACCACCGGGGAGCTGTTTTTT.

The V and J genes are TRBV19 and TRBJ2-2; D ambiguous. The CDR3 extends over 14 amino acids. Germline V lookup: CDR1 LNHDA, CDR2 SQIVND (reference sequence). Trimming took off 6 bases at V and 1 base at J, with 9 bases between the two ends. CDR3: CASRNTQNTGELFF. CDR3 bases: TGTGCCAGTAGAAACACCCAGAACACCGGGGAGCTGTTTTTT.

The rearrangement links TRBV30 to TRBJ1-4; D gene unclear. The germline V and J ends were trimmed by 3 bases and 4 bases, with 12 bases remaining between them. The CDR3 sequence is 14 residues long. The V gene's germline CDR1 is GTSNPN and CDR2 SVGIG (reference sequence). Written as DNA, the CDR3 is TGTGCCTGGAGCCTCAGACTCCTTAATGAAAAACTGTTTTTT. Its translation is CAWSLRLLNEKLFF.

The CDR3 DNA follows: TGTGCCAGCCGGGGACAGTCTAATTCACCCCTCCACTTT. Its protein is CASRGQSNSPLHF. The chain links TRBV7-2 to TRBJ1-6; 7 bases are a match to TRBD1. Trimming at V came to 8 bases and at J to 6 bases, leaving 4 bases not matched to a gene. This CDR3 region has 13 residues. CDR1 is SGHTA and CDR2 is FQGNSA in the germline V gene. Drawing the rest from reference TRBV7-2 and TRBJ1-6, the complete variable domain is GAGVSQSPSNKVTEKGKDVELRCDPISGHTALYWYRQSLGQGLEFLIYFQGNSAPDKSGLPSDRFSAERTGGSVSTLTIQRTQQEDSAVYLCASRGQSNSPLHFGNGTRLTVT.

V and J are TRBV2 and TRBJ2-5, with 10 bases lining up with TRBD1. Germline-derived CDR1 and CDR2 are SNHLY and FYNNEI. This CDR3 has 15 residues. With 6 bases clipped from V and 3 bases from J, the junction kept 7 bases outside the gene matches. Here the CDR3 DNA reads TGTGCCAGCAGCCACGACAGGGGGCTAAAAGAGACCCAGTACTTC. This encodes CASSHDRGLKETQYF.

The chain uses TRBV21-1 and TRBJ2-7; whether TRBD2, the table's D call, matches the DNA was not checked. TRBV21-1 corresponds to a pseudogene. This CDR3 is built from 17 residues. The CDR3 DNA follows: TGTGCCAGCAGCGCCCAAAGAAACGAAGCTAGCCCCTACGAGCAGTACTTC. It specifies CASSAQRNEASPYEQYF.

This chain joins TRBV13 and TRBJ1-5; D gene uncertain. The V gene lost 5 bases and the J gene lost 2 bases, with 10 bases spanning the gap. CDR1 PRHDT and CDR2 FYEKMQ come from the germline V gene (reference sequence). The CDR3 extends over 14 amino acids. The CDR3 nucleotides are TGTGCCAGCAGCCACAGCAGTGGCAATCAGCCCCAGCATTTT. This translates into CASSHSSGNQPQHF.

V is TRBV7-9 and J is TRBJ2-7; D remains ambiguous. From germline, CDR1 is SEHNR and CDR2 FQNEAQ (reference sequence). The CDR3 extends over 11 amino acids. The V and J ends lost 9 bases and 3 bases respectively, with 9 bases between them. The CDR3 loop is CASQQNYEQYF. DNA for the CDR3: TGTGCCAGTCAACAGAACTACGAGCAGTACTTC.

This chain joins TRBV7-2 and TRBJ2-1; weak D call: TRBD1 (5 bases). From germline, CDR1 is SGHTA and CDR2 FQGNSA. Trimming left V 2 bases short and J 2 bases short, with 10 bases between. The CDR3 spans 15 residues. DNA for the CDR3: TGTGCCAGCAGCTTAAGGGGTGCTACCTACAATGAGCAGTTCTTC. Translated: CASSLRGATYNEQFF.

The chain uses TRBV2 and TRBJ1-1; TRBD1 agrees at 8 bases. Trimming removed 10 bases from V and 10 bases from J; junction bases left unmatched: 8. This CDR3 region has 11 residues. Germline values: CDR1 SNHLY, CDR2 FYNNEI. CDR3 DNA sequence: TGTGCCACACAAGTCAGGGGGCGAGCTTTCTTT. Translated, it gives CATQVRGRAFF.

The V call is TRBV9, the J call TRBJ1-6; a weak D match, TRBD1 (6 bases). Germline CDR1 SGDLS, CDR2 YYNGEE. The CDR3 length is 14 residues. V was clipped by 0 bases and J by 7 bases, with 8 bases between them. CDR3 DNA: TGTGCCAGCAGCGTAGAGGGGGGGAATTCACCCCTCCACTTT. Protein product: CASSVEGGNSPLHF.

V usage is TRBV30 and J usage is TRBJ2-6; possibly TRBD1 for D (6 bases). Germline CDR1 and CDR2: GTSNPN and SVGIG (reference sequence). V was clipped by 5 bases and J by 2 bases, with 10 bases between them. The CDR3 runs to 14 residues. Here the CDR3 reads CAWRQVPGANVLTF. The CDR3 DNA is TGTGCCTGGCGACAGGTCCCTGGGGCCAACGTCCTGACTTTC. Full variable domain (remainder filled in from reference TRBV30 and TRBJ2-6): SQTIHQWPATLVQPVGSPLSLECTVEGTSNPNLYWYRQAAGRGLQLLFYSVGIGQISSEVPQNLSASRPQDRQFILSSKKLLLSDSGFYLCAWRQVPGANVLTFGAGSRLTVL.

The chain recombines TRBV27 with TRBJ2-3; TRBD2 aligns across 10 bases. From germline, CDR1 is MNHEY and CDR2 SMNVEV (reference sequence). The CDR3 contains 16 residues. With V trimmed by 7 bases and J by 0 bases, 7 bases remained unmatched. CDR3: CASTGTSGVSTDTQYF. The CDR3 coding sequence is TGTGCCAGCACCGGAACTAGCGGGGTTAGCACAGATACGCAGTATTTT.

The chain is built from TRBV27 and TRBJ2-2; D not certain. V was pared by 3 bases and J by 5 bases, with 7 bases between. The germline V gene encodes CDR1 MNHEY and CDR2 SMNVEV (reference sequence). This CDR3 is 13 amino acids long. This chain's CDR3 is CASSLSGTGELFF. CDR3 nucleotide sequence: TGTGCCAGCAGTTTGTCCGGGACCGGGGAGCTGTTTTTT.

This chain connects TRBV21-1 to TRBJ2-7; the table names TRBD1, a call not compared with the DNA. TRBV21-1 has pseudogene status. This CDR3 has 15 residues. CDR3 region: CASSAPGQGSYEQYF. CDR3 nucleotide sequence: TGTGCCAGCAGCGCACCGGGACAGGGATCCTACGAGCAGTACTTC.

The chain has TRBV7-2 and TRBJ2-6; D is possibly TRBD2 (5 bases). The germline V gene has CDR1 SGHTA and CDR2 FQGNSA. V was cut by 5 bases and J by 7 bases, with 12 bases left in between. The length of the CDR3 is 14 residues. CDR3 in amino acids: CASSPPSSANVLTF. For the CDR3, the DNA is TGTGCCAGCAGCCCGCCTTCTAGCGCCAACGTCCTGACTTTC.

V is TRBV2 and J is TRBJ2-1, with TRBD2 matching 13 bases. This CDR3 comprises 17 residues. With V trimmed by 5 bases and J by 8 bases, 12 bases remained unmatched. Per the germline V gene, CDR1 is SNHLY and CDR2 is FYNNEI. The CDR3 sequence is CASSKQTLAGGLYEQFF. The CDR3 DNA is TGTGCCAGCAGTAAACAAACACTAGCGGGGGGGCTTTATGAGCAGTTCTTC.

The genes are TRBV6-5 and TRBJ2-3; 10 bases agree with TRBD2. The CDR3 spans 16 residues. Germline CDR1 MNHEY, CDR2 SVGAGI. V shed 2 bases, J shed 5 bases, and the junction held 7 bases outside the gene matches. CDR3 bases: TGTGCCAGCAGTTACAGGAGCGGGGGGGCGGGAGATACGCAGTATTTT. Protein sequence: CASSYRSGGAGDTQYF.